This TCR beta chain was captured in a study of regulatory dendritic cells for organ transplantation. Allogeneic regulatory or mature dendritic cells were co-cultured for 5 days with CFSE-labeled sorted T cells at 1:10. For this clone: Its antigen is still unknown.

V gave up 1 base and J gave up 5 bases; unmatched junction bases: 4. Germline-derived CDR1 and CDR2 are SGHTA and FQGNSA. CDR3 length: 15 residues. TCRdb's copy holds only in-frame clones and misses some; the assay was immunoSEQ multiplex PCR. Among roughly 11,000 clones listed, roughly 90% were seen once. The source is a human donor in good health. V and J are TRBV7-2 and TRBJ2-2, with 7 positions matching TRBD1. Sequenced material: naive CD8+ T cells from blood cultured with dendritic cells. As to subset: CD45RA+ naive T cells. The CDR3: CASSLDPTGTGELFF. The CDR3 coding sequence is TGTGCCAGCAGCTTAGACCCGACAGGGACCGGGGAGCTGTTTTTT.